The 18 T cell receptor beta chains below come from one sample, sequenced in a study of blood T cell repertoires in COVID-19 (dated by TCRdb to the early 2020s). The protocol used for the library was the immunoSEQ multiplex PCR assay. TCRdb obtained this table from immuneACCESS and retained in-frame rearrangements with V and J assigned. These tables miss some clones; where compared with another copy, unresolved V genes account for less than half of the shortfall, and the remainder is unexplained. This sample is represented by approximately 200,000 clones; less than 90% of them were singletons. About 4.5% of the sample belongs to the ten largest clones. The sequenced material came from PBMCs or T cells enriched from blood (not recorded which). The receptors come from a woman in her thirties who had been exposed to COVID-19.

The V and J genes are TRBV14 and TRBJ1-2, with TRBD1 identical over 7 bases. The CDR3 spans 18 residues. Germline loops: CDR1 SGHDN, CDR2 FVKESK. The ends lost 4 bases at V and 4 bases at J; junction bases unmatched: 18. The CDR3 is CASSPRGFFQGVLYGYTF. CDR3 sequence (DNA): TGTGCCAGCAGCCCAAGGGGTTTTTTCCAGGGGGTCCTCTATGGCTACACCTTC.

The chain joins TRBV30 to TRBJ2-2; 11 bases are shared with TRBD1. Germline CDR1 reads GTSNPN; CDR2 reads SVGIG (reference sequence). The CDR3 is 15 amino acids. With 1 base clipped from V and 7 bases from J, the junction kept 5 bases outside the gene matches. The CDR3 is CAWSGGTGGIGELFF. The CDR3 DNA reads TGTGCCTGGAGTGGAGGGACAGGGGGTATCGGGGAGCTGTTTTTT.

The rearrangement uses TRBV24-1 and TRBJ1-2; D may be TRBD1 (5 bases). There are 12 residues in the CDR3. V was clipped by 4 bases and J by 8 bases, with 10 bases between them. Germline V gene lookup returns CDR1 KGHDR and CDR2 SFDVKD. This chain's CDR3 is CATSEAGRGYTF. The CDR3 region has the DNA TGTGCCACCAGTGAGGCAGGGCGAGGCTACACCTTC.

The CDR3 bases are TGTGCCTGGGTTCGGGACAGCTTATCCTACGAGCAGTACTTC. Translating it yields CAWVRDSLSYEQYF. The rearrangement links TRBV30 to TRBJ2-7, with TRBD1 identical over 7 bases. Germline V gene data show CDR1 as GTSNPN and CDR2 as SVGIG (reference sequence). With V trimmed by 5 bases and J by 1 base, 8 bases remained unmatched. The CDR3 is made up of 14 amino acids.

The V call is TRBV2, the J call TRBJ1-6; 7 nucleotides agree with TRBD1. The trim removed 6 bases at V and 6 bases at J, leaving 2 bases unmatched. The CDR3 covers 13 residues. Germline V gene data show CDR1 as SNHLY and CDR2 as FYNNEI. Written as DNA, the CDR3 is TGTGCCAGCAGACGACAGGGTAATTCACCCCTCCACTTT. It encodes CASRRQGNSPLHF. The variable domain in full, with the rest retrieved from reference TRBV2 and TRBJ1-6, is EPEVTQTPSHQVTQMGQEVILRCVPISNHLYFYWYRQILGQKVEFLVSFYNNEISEKSEIFDDQFSVERPDGSNFTLKIRSTKLEDSAMYFCASRRQGNSPLHFGNGTRLTVT.

V and J are TRBV5-4 and TRBJ2-1, with 7 nucleotides matching TRBD2. The CDR3 has 15 amino acids. Germline V CDR1 and CDR2: SGHNT, YYREEE (reference sequence). The J segment lost 8 bases and the V segment lost 7 bases, leaving 15 bases of the junction unmatched. CDR3: CASHSPGGSVDEQFF. The CDR3 DNA sequence: TGTGCCAGCCACAGCCCCGGGGGGTCTGTGGATGAGCAGTTCTTC.

This clone was detected a few times. V is TRBV19 and J is TRBJ1-2; D is undetermined. This CDR3 region has 14 residues. The germline CDR1 and CDR2 sequences are LNHDA and SQIVND (reference sequence). V was clipped by 5 bases and J by 0 bases, with 10 bases between them. The CDR3 loop is CASSGQAANYGYTF. Written as DNA, the CDR3 is TGTGCCAGTAGTGGGCAGGCTGCTAACTATGGCTACACCTTC.

The CDR3 here is CASSYGGWDTGELFF. In DNA, the CDR3 is TGTGCCAGCAGTTACGGAGGGTGGGACACCGGGGAGCTGTTTTTT. The chain uses TRBV6-5 and TRBJ2-2; D is possibly TRBD2 (6 bases). Trimming cost V 2 bases and J 3 bases, with 10 bases left between them. Germline-derived CDR1 and CDR2 are MNHEY and SVGAGI. The CDR3 covers 15 residues.

The gene calls are TRBV9 and TRBJ2-3; 11 nucleotides match TRBD2. CDR3 size: 17 residues. CDR1 SGDLS and CDR2 YYNGEE come from the germline V gene. Germline trimming cut 4 bases from V and 3 bases from J; bases unmatched to any gene: 10. For the CDR3, the DNA is TGTGCCAGCAGCCCCGACCCTAGCGGGGGGAATACAGATACGCAGTATTTT. Residues: CASSPDPSGGNTDTQYF.

This sequence joins TRBV5-1 and TRBJ2-7, with D maybe TRBD1 (6 bases). Germline values: CDR1 SGHRS, CDR2 YFSETQ. The CDR3 consists of 14 residues. With 0 bases removed from V and 4 bases from J, the gap between germline ends came to 11 bases. The CDR3 spells CASSLGQALYEQYF. CDR3 bases: TGCGCCAGCAGCTTGGGACAGGCCCTATACGAGCAGTACTTC.

This sequence joins TRBV9 and TRBJ2-3; 9 nucleotides line up with TRBD2. This CDR3 contains 14 residues. Trimming took 3 bases from V and 4 from J; bases not matched to a gene: 3. CDR1 and CDR2 (germline): SGDLS, YYNGEE. CDR3 sequence reads: CASSASGAADTQYF. CDR3 coding DNA: TGTGCCAGCAGCGCTAGCGGGGCGGCAGATACGCAGTATTTT.

The chain recombines TRBV2 with TRBJ1-5, with D unresolved. V lost 4 bases to trimming and J lost 5 bases, with 9 bases between them. The length of the CDR3 is 13 residues. Germline assignment: CDR1 SNHLY and CDR2 FYNNEI. The CDR3 DNA reads TGTGCCAGCAGTGTAAACCGCGATCAGCCCCAGCATTTT. It codes for CASSVNRDQPQHF.

The chain joins TRBV3-1 (or the pseudogene TRBV3-2) to TRBJ1-2, with 7 nucleotides matching TRBD1. This CDR3 spans 14 amino acids. Unmatched junction bases numbered 16, after V lost 4 bases and J lost 14 bases. Germline CDR1 and CDR2: LGHDT and YNNKEL (reference sequence). In DNA, the CDR3 is TGTGCCAGCAGCCTCCGGGGACAGTCCGCGGGGAAGACCTTC. This sequence encodes CASSLRGQSAGKTF.

The chain's CDR3 is CSVEHGDRDYF. The DNA of the CDR3 is TGCAGCGTTGAGCATGGCGACAGGGACTACTTC. J is TRBJ2-7 and V is TRBV29-1; 7 bases match TRBD1. The length of the CDR3 is 11 residues. The germline CDR1 and CDR2 sequences are SQVTM and ANQGSEA. Trimming cost V 3 bases and J 13 bases; bases outside gene matches: 9.

J is TRBJ1-6 and V is TRBV30, with D uncertain. Germline V gene data show CDR1 as GTSNPN and CDR2 as SVGIG (reference sequence). The CDR3 has 14 amino acids. V lost 4 bases to trimming and J lost 8 bases, with 15 bases between them. The DNA of the CDR3 is TGTGCCTGGACTAGAGAACTCAACGATTCACCCCTCCACTTT. As protein: CAWTRELNDSPLHF.

The chain is built from TRBV11-1 and TRBJ1-2; the match to TRBD1 covers 9 bases. The V gene end was trimmed by 5 bases and the J gene end by 2 bases; junction bases not matched to a gene: 6. The CDR3 sequence is 15 residues long. Per the germline V gene, CDR1 is SGHAT and CDR2 is FQDESV (reference sequence). CDR3: CASSINRGLNYGYTF. The CDR3 DNA follows: TGTGCCAGCAGCATTAACAGGGGGCTCAACTATGGCTACACCTTC.

This clone was seen a single time. The rearrangement joins TRBV19 to TRBJ1-5; D is unclear. Germline-derived CDR1 and CDR2 are LNHDA and SQIVND (reference sequence). Deletions cut 3 bases from V and 7 bases from J, with 7 bases between. The CDR3 is 12 amino acids. CDR3 amino acids: CASSIFLQPQHF. The CDR3 DNA reads as TGTGCCAGTAGTATCTTTTTGCAGCCCCAGCATTTT.

This clone has a single count. The genes are TRBV3-1 (or the pseudogene TRBV3-2) and TRBJ1-4; 7 bases align to TRBD1. Germline V gene lookup returns CDR1 LGHDT and CDR2 YNNKEL (reference sequence). V lost 0 bases, J lost 8 bases, and 9 bases stayed unmatched. This CDR3 contains 16 residues. The CDR3 is CASSQEWPGGKEKLFF. CDR3 bases: TGTGCCAGCAGCCAAGAGTGGCCAGGGGGGAAAGAAAAACTGTTTTTT.